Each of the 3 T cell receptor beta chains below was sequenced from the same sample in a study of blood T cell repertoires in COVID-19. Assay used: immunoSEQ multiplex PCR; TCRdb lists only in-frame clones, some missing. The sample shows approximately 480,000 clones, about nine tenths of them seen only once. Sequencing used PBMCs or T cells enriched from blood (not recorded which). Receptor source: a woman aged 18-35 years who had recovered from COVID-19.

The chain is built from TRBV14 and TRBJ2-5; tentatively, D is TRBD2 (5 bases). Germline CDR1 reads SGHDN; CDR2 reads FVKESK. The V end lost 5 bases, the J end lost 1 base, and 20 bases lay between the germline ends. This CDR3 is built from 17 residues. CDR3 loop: CASSKRHPGYLQETQYF. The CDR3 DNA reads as TGTGCCAGCAGCAAAAGGCACCCGGGATACCTCCAAGAGACCCAGTACTTC.

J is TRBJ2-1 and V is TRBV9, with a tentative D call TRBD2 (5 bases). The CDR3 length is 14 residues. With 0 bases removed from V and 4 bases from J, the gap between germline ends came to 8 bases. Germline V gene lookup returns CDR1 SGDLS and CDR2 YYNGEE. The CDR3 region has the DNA TGTGCCAGCAGCGTAGCTACGGGATACAATGAGCAGTTCTTC. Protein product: CASSVATGYNEQFF.

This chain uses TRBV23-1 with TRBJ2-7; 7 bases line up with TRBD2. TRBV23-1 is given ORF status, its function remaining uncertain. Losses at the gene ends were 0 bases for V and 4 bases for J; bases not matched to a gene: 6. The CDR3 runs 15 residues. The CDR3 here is CASSQSNRGDYEQYF. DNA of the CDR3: TGCGCCAGCAGTCAATCGAATCGGGGGGATTACGAGCAGTACTTC.